This TCR beta chain derives from a study of regulatory T cells in long-lasting Graves disease. Time point described: persistent/refractory GD, antithyroid drugs over 5 years with positive TRAb. PBMC RNA was the source of the TCR library. An endocrinology unit in Xi'an, China, supplied the patients. Points on this clonotype: The antigen remains unidentified.

Trimming stripped 2 bases from V and 5 bases from J, with 16 bases between. The CDR3 has 16 amino acids. CDR1 and CDR2 from the germline V gene are SGHKS and YYEKEE (reference sequence). General study findings and limits: There was favoring of TRBV28, TRBJ1-2 and TRBJ2-5 in persistent disease.

Building the TCR beta libraries relied on iRepertoire HTBI primers, and CDR3 regions underwent Arm-PCR. MiXCR, run by TCRdb on the multiplex PCR reads, gives a single entry per CDR3 protein. This sample has 350,000 to 450,000 distinct CDR3 sequences, with roughly 23% found just once. This receptor was obtained from a woman aged 40 to 50 with Graves disease. V gene TRBV5-5 combines with J gene TRBJ1-4; D perhaps matches TRBD1 (6 bases). The sequencing here drew on peripheral blood mononuclear cells (PBMCs), taken when the disease was refractory, from a patient treated with antithyroid drugs. CDR3: CASSFSYREPNEKLFF. Written as DNA, the CDR3 is TGTGCCAGCAGCTTCTCCTACAGGGAACCCAATGAAAAACTGTTTTTT.